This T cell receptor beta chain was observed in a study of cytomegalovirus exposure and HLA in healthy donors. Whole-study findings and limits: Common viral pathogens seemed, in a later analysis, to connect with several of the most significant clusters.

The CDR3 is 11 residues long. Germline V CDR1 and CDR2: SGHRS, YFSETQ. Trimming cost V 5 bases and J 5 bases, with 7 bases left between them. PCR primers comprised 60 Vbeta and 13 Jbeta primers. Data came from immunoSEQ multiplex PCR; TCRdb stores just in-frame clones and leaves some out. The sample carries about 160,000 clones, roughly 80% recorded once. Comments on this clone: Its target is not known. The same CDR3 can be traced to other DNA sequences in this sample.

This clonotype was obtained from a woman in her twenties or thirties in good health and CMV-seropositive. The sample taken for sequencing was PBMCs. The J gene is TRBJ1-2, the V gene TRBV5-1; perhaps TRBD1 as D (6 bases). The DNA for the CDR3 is TGCGCCAGCAGTACAGGGTATGGCTACACCTTC. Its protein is CASSTGYGYTF.